These 14 T cell receptor beta chains share one sample of origin, sequenced in a study of control samples from healthy donors and cancer patients. Assay used: immunoSEQ multiplex PCR; TCRdb lists only in-frame clones, some missing. The sample comprises about 130,000 clones, approximately 92% of which are singletons, and 2% to 2.5% rests with the top ten. What was sequenced was blood. All receptors come from a woman aged 50 to 60 in good health.

V and J are TRBV18 and TRBJ1-1; no definite D call. Germline V gives CDR1 KGHSH, CDR2 LQKENI. Trimming left V 4 bases short and J 1 base short, with 7 bases between. This CDR3 contains 13 residues. The CDR3 nucleotides read TGTGCCAGCTCACTAGACAAGAACACTGAAGCTTTCTTT. Translating it yields CASSLDKNTEAFF.

The chain is built from TRBV3-1 (or the pseudogene TRBV3-2) and TRBJ2-1, with 12 bases aligning to TRBD2. Germline V gene lookup returns CDR1 LGHDT and CDR2 YNNKEL (reference sequence). Trimming took 5 bases from V and 7 from J; bases not matched to a gene: 9. This CDR3 region has 16 residues. For the CDR3, the DNA is TGTGCCAGCAGCTCTTATGAGCTAGCGGGGGGGAATGAGCAGTTCTTC. Translating gives CASSSYELAGGNEQFF.

CDR3 bases: TGTGCCAGCAGCTTATCCTCGATGAACACTGAAGCTTTCTTT. Residues: CASSLSSMNTEAFF. The chain combines TRBV7-9 with TRBJ1-1; the D is unclear. The V gene lost 2 bases and the J gene lost 0 bases, with 7 bases spanning the gap. Germline V gene sequence: CDR1 SEHNR, CDR2 FQNEAQ (reference sequence). The CDR3 sequence is 14 residues long. Drawing the rest from reference TRBV7-9 and TRBJ1-1, the complete variable domain is DTGVSQNPRHKITKRGQNVTFRCDPISEHNRLYWYRQTLGQGPEFLTYFQNEAQLEKSRLLSDRFSAERPKGSFSTLEIQRTEQGDSAMYLCASSLSSMNTEAFFGQGTRLTVV.

The CDR3 nucleotides are TGTGCCAGCAGCTTACAATACTATGGCTACACCTTC. Protein sequence: CASSLQYYGYTF. This chain uses TRBV5-6 with TRBJ1-2; D is ambiguous. The CDR3 covers 12 residues. Deletions cut 2 bases from V and 3 bases from J, with 5 bases between. CDR1 is SGHDT, CDR2 YYEEEE, per germline.

V gene TRBV5-1 combines with J gene TRBJ2-7, with D uncertain. The germline V gene has CDR1 SGHRS and CDR2 YFSETQ. V was trimmed by 2 bases and J by 0 bases, leaving 6 bases between them. The CDR3 loop spans 13 amino acids. The CDR3 region is CASSFRSSYEQYF. The CDR3 DNA follows: TGCGCCAGCAGCTTTAGGAGCTCCTACGAGCAGTACTTC. The full variable domain, in which reference TRBV5-1 and TRBJ2-7 provide the parts outside the CDR3, is KAGVTQTPRYLIKTRGQQVTLSCSPISGHRSVSWYQQTPGQGLQFLFEYFSETQRNKGNFPGRFSGRQFSNSRSEMNVSTLELGDSALYLCASSFRSSYEQYFGPGTRLTVT.

Only one count was recorded for this clone. This chain joins TRBV11-3 and TRBJ2-7, with D perhaps TRBD1 or TRBD2 (5 bases each). The V end was cut by 5 bases, the J end by 4 bases, with 18 bases between. Germline-derived CDR1 and CDR2 are SGHNT and YENEEA. CDR3 length: 15 residues. CDR3 DNA: TGTGCCAGCAGCCTAGGTGGGGGATCGGCTTACGAGCAGTACTTC. Protein product: CASSLGGGSAYEQYF.

The chain uses TRBV2 and TRBJ1-4; 7 nucleotides agree with TRBD1. The CDR3 is 16 amino acids. J was trimmed by 3 bases and V by 7 bases; bases with no gene match: 11. Germline V gene data show CDR1 as SNHLY and CDR2 as FYNNEI. In DNA form, the CDR3 reads TGTGCCAGCACTCCAGGAAGGGGGACAGCTAATGAAAAACTGTTTTTT. It is translated as CASTPGRGTANEKLFF.

This clone was detected once. This rearrangement joins TRBV2 to TRBJ2-1; a possible D gene is TRBD2 (6 bases). This CDR3 has 16 residues. Germline assignment: CDR1 SNHLY and CDR2 FYNNEI. V lost 3 bases and J 8 bases, leaving 20 bases between the germline ends. The CDR3 sequence: CASSEREAPPGDEQFF. In nucleotides, the CDR3 is TGTGCCAGCAGTGAGAGGGAGGCCCCCCCCGGGGATGAGCAGTTCTTC.

The rearrangement uses TRBV2 and TRBJ2-7; maybe TRBD1 (5 bases). The CDR3 sequence is 12 residues long. Per the germline V gene, CDR1 is SNHLY and CDR2 is FYNNEI. The V end was cut by 4 bases, the J end by 4 bases, with 8 bases between. The CDR3 DNA reads as TGTGCCAGCAGTGCCCAGGGATACGAGCAGTACTTC. Protein sequence: CASSAQGYEQYF. The full variable domain, completed using reference TRBV2 and TRBJ2-7, is EPEVTQTPSHQVTQMGQEVILRCVPISNHLYFYWYRQILGQKVEFLVSFYNNEISEKSEIFDDQFSVERPDGSNFTLKIRSTKLEDSAMYFCASSAQGYEQYFGPGTRLTVT.

The genes are TRBV7-2 and TRBJ2-2; a possible D gene is TRBD2 (6 bases). The CDR3 has 18 amino acids. Trimming shortened V by 3 bases and J by 4 bases, and 21 bases separated the two germline ends. Germline CDR1 reads SGHTA; CDR2 reads FQGNSA. For the CDR3, the DNA is TGTGCCAGCAGCTTCCCAACTGGTGGAGGGGTGAGCACCGGGGAGCTGTTTTTT. Its translation: CASSFPTGGGVSTGELFF.

This chain uses TRBV5-1 with TRBJ2-1; 12 nucleotides line up with TRBD2. The V gene's germline CDR1 is SGHRS and CDR2 YFSETQ. Unmatched junction bases numbered 10, after V lost 6 bases and J lost 3 bases. This CDR3 has 17 amino acids. CDR3 sequence: CASTLAGGGLGYNEQFF. The CDR3 DNA sequence: TGCGCCAGCACCCTAGCGGGGGGGGGTCTAGGCTACAATGAGCAGTTCTTC.

Worth noting for this clone: Relative to the germline gene, one junction end is altered; a read error may explain this. The chain is built from TRBV6-6 and TRBJ1-1; D call uncertain. Germline V gene data show CDR1 as MNHNY and CDR2 as SVGAGI (reference sequence). The CDR3 runs to 11 residues. The CDR3 protein is CVSSPRTEAFF. CDR3 bases: TGTGTCAGCAGTCCCAGGACTGAAGCTTTCTTT.

The chain carries TRBV2 and TRBJ2-3; D is possibly TRBD2 (6 bases). Between the trimmed V and J ends, which lost 7 bases and 0 bases, there was a span of 11 bases. Germline CDR1 and CDR2: SNHLY and FYNNEI. CDR3 length: 14 amino acids. The CDR3, as DNA: TGTGCCAGCATGGGCGGACTAAGCACAGATACGCAGTATTTT. This encodes CASMGGLSTDTQYF.

Note on this clone: The identical CDR3 is also encoded by other nucleotide sequences in the sample. The chain uses TRBV6-5 and TRBJ1-1; D call uncertain. CDR1 and CDR2 (germline): MNHEY, SVGAGI. This CDR3 has 13 amino acids. V was pared by 0 bases and J by 1 base, with 3 bases between. CDR3 region: CASSYSTNTEAFF. The DNA for the CDR3 is TGTGCCAGCAGTTACTCGACGAACACTGAAGCTTTCTTT.